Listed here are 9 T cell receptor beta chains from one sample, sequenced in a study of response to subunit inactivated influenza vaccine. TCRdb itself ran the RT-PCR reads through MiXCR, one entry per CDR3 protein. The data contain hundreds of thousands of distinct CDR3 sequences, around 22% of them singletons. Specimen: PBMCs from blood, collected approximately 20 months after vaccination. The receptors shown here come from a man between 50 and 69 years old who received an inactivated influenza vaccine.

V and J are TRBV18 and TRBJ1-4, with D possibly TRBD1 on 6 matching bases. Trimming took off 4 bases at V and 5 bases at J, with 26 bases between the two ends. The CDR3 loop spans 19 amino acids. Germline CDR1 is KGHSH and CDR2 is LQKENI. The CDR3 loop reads CASSLEPRGATAPNEKLFF. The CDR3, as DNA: TGTGCCAGCTCACTCGAACCCCGGGGGGCGACCGCACCGAATGAAAAACTGTTTTTT.

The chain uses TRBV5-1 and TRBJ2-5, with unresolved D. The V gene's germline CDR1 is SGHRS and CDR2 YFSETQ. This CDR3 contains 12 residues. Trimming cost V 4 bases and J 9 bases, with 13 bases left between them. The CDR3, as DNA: TGCGCCAGCAGCCTAGAAGAGACGGCCCAGTACTTC. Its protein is CASSLEETAQYF.

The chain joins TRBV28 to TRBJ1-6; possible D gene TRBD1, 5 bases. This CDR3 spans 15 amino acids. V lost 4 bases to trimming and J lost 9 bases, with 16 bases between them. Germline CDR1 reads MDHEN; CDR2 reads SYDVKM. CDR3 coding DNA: TGTGCCAGCAGTTATCCACTGACAGCGGGTTCACCCCTCCACTTT. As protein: CASSYPLTAGSPLHF.

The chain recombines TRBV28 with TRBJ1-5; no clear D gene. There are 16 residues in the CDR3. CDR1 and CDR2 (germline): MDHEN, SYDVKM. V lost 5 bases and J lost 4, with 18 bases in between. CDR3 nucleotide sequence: TGTGCCAGCAGTGATGGGTACCGGGATCCAAATCAGCCCCAGCATTTT. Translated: CASSDGYRDPNQPQHF.

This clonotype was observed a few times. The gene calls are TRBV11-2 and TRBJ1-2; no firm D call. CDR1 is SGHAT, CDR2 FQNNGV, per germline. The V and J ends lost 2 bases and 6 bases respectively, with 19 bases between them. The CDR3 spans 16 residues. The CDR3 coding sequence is TGTGCCAGCAGCTTAAGTAAGAGAGGAGTGGACCATGGCTACACCTTC. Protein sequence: CASSLSKRGVDHGYTF.

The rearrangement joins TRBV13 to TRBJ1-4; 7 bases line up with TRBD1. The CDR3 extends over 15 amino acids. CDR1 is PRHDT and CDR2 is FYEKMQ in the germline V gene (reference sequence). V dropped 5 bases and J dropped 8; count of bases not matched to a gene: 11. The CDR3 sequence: CASSTGAVGIEKLFF. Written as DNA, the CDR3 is TGTGCCAGCAGCACAGGGGCCGTGGGAATCGAAAAACTGTTTTTT.

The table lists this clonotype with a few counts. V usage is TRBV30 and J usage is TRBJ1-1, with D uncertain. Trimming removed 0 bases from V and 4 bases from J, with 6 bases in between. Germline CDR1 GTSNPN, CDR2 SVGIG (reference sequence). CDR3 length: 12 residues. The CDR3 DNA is TGTGCCTGGAGTGTACTCACCACTGAAGCTTTCTTT. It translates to CAWSVLTTEAFF. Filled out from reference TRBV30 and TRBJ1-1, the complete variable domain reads SQTIHQWPATLVQPVGSPLSLECTVEGTSNPNLYWYRQAAGRGLQLLFYSVGIGQISSEVPQNLSASRPQDRQFILSSKKLLLSDSGFYLCAWSVLTTEAFFGQGTRLTVV.

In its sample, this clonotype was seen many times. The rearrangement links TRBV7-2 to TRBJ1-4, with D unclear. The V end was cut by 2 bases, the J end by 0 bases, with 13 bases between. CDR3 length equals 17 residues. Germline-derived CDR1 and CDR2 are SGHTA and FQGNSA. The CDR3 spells CASSLFALAATNEKLFF. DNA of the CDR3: TGTGCCAGCAGCTTATTTGCGTTGGCGGCAACTAATGAAAAACTGTTTTTT.

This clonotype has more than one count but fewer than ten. The CDR3 loop reads CASSYSQGRGLLDSPLHF. For the CDR3, the DNA is TGTGCCAGCAGTTACTCACAGGGGAGAGGGCTATTGGATTCACCCCTCCACTTT. The rearrangement links TRBV6-5 to TRBJ1-6, with 7 bases lining up with TRBD1. The V gene's germline CDR1 is MNHEY and CDR2 SVGAGI. The CDR3 contains 18 residues. V gave up 0 bases and J gave up 8 bases; unmatched junction bases: 13.